This paragraph reports one T cell receptor (beta chain). Authors' analysis steps: Counts of nucleated cells, estimated from reference gene primer amplification, were obtained. Clones were sequenced by immunoSEQ multiplex PCR, and TCRdb holds only the in-frame ones, with some missing. Clonal size and the V and J genes are those of that table, whereas D and trimming came from the DNA. The sample lists about 270,000 clones, roughly 85% occurring once. The data are from a study of blood T cell repertoires in COVID-19. About the research overall: Acute and convalescent COVID-19 specimens originated in the United States, Italy and Spain. Sources were T cells, B-cell-depleted T cells, or PBMCs; the material itself was cDNA or gDNA.

The V end lost 0 bases, the J end lost 4 bases, and 15 bases lay between the germline ends. The CDR3 sequence is 15 residues long. Germline CDR1 and CDR2: GTSNPN and SVGIG (reference sequence). The sample taken for sequencing was peripheral blood. This chain links TRBV30 with TRBJ1-1; tentatively, D is TRBD1 (5 bases). This receptor was obtained from a human donor in a cohort sampled during active COVID-19. CDR3 bases: TGTGCCTGGAGTGTAATAGGGGTGCTGGGCACTGAAGCTTTCTTT. Amino acids: CAWSVIGVLGTEAFF.